This entry is about one T cell receptor beta chain. This record comes from a study of technical replicates of blood from a few donors. V gave up 4 bases and J gave up 0 bases, with 12 bases separating them. The CDR3 covers 15 residues. Germline V lookup: CDR1 ENHRY, CDR2 SYGVKD. Clones were sequenced by immunoSEQ multiplex PCR, and TCRdb holds only the in-frame ones, with some missing. The sample records some 82,000 clones, around 97% being singletons. The rearrangement uses TRBV10-3 and TRBJ1-1; the D gene is possibly TRBD1 (6 bases). The TCR originated in a human donor in good health. The sample was T cells isolated from PBMCs. CDR3 coding DNA: TGTGCCATCAGTGCAGGGGTCGGGGTGAACACTGAAGCTTTCTTT. Its translation: CAISAGVGVNTEAFF.